This T cell receptor beta chain was sequenced for a study of shared clonotypes between healthy human individuals. Tens of thousands of T cell genomes (around 200 ng DNA) went into each sorted-subset replicate. Method: immunoSEQ multiplex PCR; TCRdb's copy keeps in-frame clones and lacks some. Of millions of clones listed, around 93% are singletons. Germline V lookup: CDR1 SNHLY, CDR2 FYNNEI. V was pared by 6 bases and J by 6 bases, with 9 bases of the junction left unmatched. This CDR3 region has 15 residues. Naive CD8 cells lacked CD45RO and underwent positive selection for CCR7, leaving out terminally differentiated effector memory CD45RA+ cells.

This chain joins TRBV2 and TRBJ2-1, with 9 bases that match TRBD2. The specimen sequenced was naive CD8+ T cells from PBMCs. The origin of this receptor is a man in his late teens or twenties in good health. Some clones in this sample may be carry-over from other donors' samples. CDR3 in amino acids: CASRGTSLQFNEQFF. The CDR3 DNA sequence: TGTGCCAGCAGGGGGACTAGCCTGCAATTCAATGAGCAGTTCTTC.